The TCR beta chain under discussion was sequenced for a study of chemoradiotherapy in HPV16-positive cancers. Study overall: Functional T-cell assays on a couple of HPV16-positive patients' cells defined candidate HPV-specific clones and common TCR motifs. General study findings and limits: HPV-specific T cells were functionally defined from only a couple of HPV16-positive patients.

V lost 5 bases and J 8 bases, leaving 21 bases between the germline ends. The CDR3 runs to 16 residues. Germline V gene data show CDR1 as SGHVS and CDR2 as FNYEAQ. Repeated repertoire sampling spanned the course of chemoradiotherapy. The table came from immunoSEQ multiplex PCR; TCRdb's copy has only in-frame clones and leaves some out. The sample consists of about 8,200 clones, 71% of them appearing once. Comments on this clone: What it recognizes is unknown.

This TCR came from a human donor with HPV-associated anogenital cancer. Material: tumor tissue, obtained from a patient who underwent chemoradiotherapy. The chain recombines TRBV7-6 with TRBJ2-2; the D gene is possibly TRBD1 (6 bases). CDR3 DNA sequence: TGTGCCAGCAGCGAACAGCCGGGACACGGAATTGGGGAGCTGTTTTTT. It translates to CASSEQPGHGIGELFF. Full variable domain (outside the CDR3, taken from reference TRBV7-6 and TRBJ2-2): GAGVSQSPRYKVTKRGQDVALRCDPISGHVSLYWYRQALGQGPEFLTYFNYEAQQDKSGLPNDRFSAERPEGSISTLTIQRTEQRDSAMYRCASSEQPGHGIGELFFGEGSRLTVL.